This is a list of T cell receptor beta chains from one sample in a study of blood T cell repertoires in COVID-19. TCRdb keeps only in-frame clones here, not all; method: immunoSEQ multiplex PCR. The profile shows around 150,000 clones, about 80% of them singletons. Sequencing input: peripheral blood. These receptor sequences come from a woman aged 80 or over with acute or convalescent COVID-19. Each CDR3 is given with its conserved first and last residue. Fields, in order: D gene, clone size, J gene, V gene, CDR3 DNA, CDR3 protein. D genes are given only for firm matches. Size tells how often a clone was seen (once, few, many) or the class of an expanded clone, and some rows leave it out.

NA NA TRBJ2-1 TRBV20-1 TGCAGTGCTAGTACGGGGAGTACAATGGAGCAGTTCTTC CSASTGSTMEQFF
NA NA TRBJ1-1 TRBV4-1 TGCGCCAGCAGCCAAGGACTTATGAACACTGAAGCTTTCTTT CASSQGLMNTEAFF
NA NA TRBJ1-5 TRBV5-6 TGTGCCAGCAGCTTGACAGGGAATCAGCCCCAGCATTTT CASSLTGNQPQHF
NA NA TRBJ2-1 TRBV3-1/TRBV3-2 TGTGCCAGCGGCCTTCGGAAGGGGGTAAATGAGCAGTTCTTC CASGLRKGVNEQFF
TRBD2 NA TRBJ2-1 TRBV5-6 TGTGCCAGCAGCTTGGGGGGACTAGCAGGATCCCCGGGCGAGCAGTTCTTC CASSLGGLAGSPGEQFF
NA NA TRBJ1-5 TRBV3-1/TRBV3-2 TGTGCCAAAAACCCGGGGGGCGACCGATATAGCAATCAGCCCCAGCATTTT CAKNPGGDRYSNQPQHF
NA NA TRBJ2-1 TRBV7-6 TGTGCCAGCAGCTCCGCTCGGGCGGGACAGCATTACCCCAGCTCCTACAATGAGCAGTTCTTC CASSSARAGQHYPSSYNEQFF
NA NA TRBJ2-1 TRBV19 TGTGCCAGTAGTATTCTGGGGCCCTACAATGAGCAGTTCTTC CASSILGPYNEQFF
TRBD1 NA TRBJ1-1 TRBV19 TGTGCCAGTACTTCGACAGGGGTAACTGAAGCTTTCTTT CASTSTGVTEAFF
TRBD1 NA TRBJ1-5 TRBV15 TGTGCCACCAGCAGAGAGAAACCGGGACAGCGATTTCAGCCCCAGCATTTT CATSREKPGQRFQPQHF
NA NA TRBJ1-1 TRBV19 TGTGCCAGTAGTACCAGCGGAGGGCCCCAGGCTGAAGCTTTCTTT CASSTSGGPQAEAFF
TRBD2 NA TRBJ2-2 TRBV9 TGTGCCAGCAGCCGACCCCTAGCGGGGGGGCTGACCGGGGAGCTGTTTTTT CASSRPLAGGLTGELFF
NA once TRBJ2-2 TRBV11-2 TGTGCCAGCAGCTTAGACCCGGGAGCCGGGGAGCTGTTTTTT CASSLDPGAGELFF